The 20 T cell receptor beta chains in this list originate from one sample, sequenced in a study of cytomegalovirus exposure and HLA in healthy donors (dated by TCRdb to between 2016 and 2019). Library creation used the immunoSEQ multiplex PCR assay. For the multiplex PCR, a mixture combining 60 forward primers for TCR Vbeta segments and 13 reverse primers for TCR Jbeta segments was used. The source is immuneACCESS, and TCRdb retained only in-frame sequences with V and J called. Part of the clones is not carried over; for the studies checked, unresolved V genes explain less than half of this, and the remainder is unexplained. Counted in this sample were some 200,000 clones; approximately 82% of them appeared once. The ten largest clones add up to approximately 0.5% of the sample. The sample taken for sequencing was PBMCs. The source is a woman between 35 and 50 years old in good health and CMV-seronegative.

The rearrangement uses TRBV25-1 and TRBJ1-3, with D unresolved. The CDR3 is 16 residues long. Trimming shortened V by 3 bases and J by 3 bases, and 15 bases separated the two germline ends. Germline V CDR1 and CDR2: MGHDK, SYGVNS. The CDR3, as DNA: TGTGCCAGCAGTGATAACCCCGAGGAACATGGAAACACCATATATTTT. Translating gives CASSDNPEEHGNTIYF.

The chain recombines TRBV30 with TRBJ1-1; D is unclear. The V gene's germline CDR1 is GTSNPN and CDR2 SVGIG (reference sequence). Trimming took off 3 bases at V and 0 bases at J, with 11 bases between the two ends. This CDR3 region has 14 residues. As DNA, the CDR3 is TGTGCCTGGAGCCTTGGCACCCTGAACACTGAAGCTTTCTTT. Translation gives CAWSLGTLNTEAFF. Full variable domain (rest looked up from reference TRBV30 and TRBJ1-1): SQTIHQWPATLVQPVGSPLSLECTVEGTSNPNLYWYRQAAGRGLQLLFYSVGIGQISSEVPQNLSASRPQDRQFILSSKKLLLSDSGFYLCAWSLGTLNTEAFFGQGTRLTVV.

In its sample, this clone was seen a few times. J is TRBJ2-3 and V is TRBV5-1; D is possibly TRBD1 (5 bases). V was clipped by 0 bases and J by 2 bases, with 7 bases between them. CDR3 size: 14 residues. Looked up from germline, CDR1 is SGHRS and CDR2 is YFSETQ. The CDR3 DNA reads as TGCGCCAGCAGCTTGGGGACATACACAGATACGCAGTATTTT. This encodes CASSLGTYTDTQYF.

This clone has only one observation. J is TRBJ1-3 and V is TRBV6-1, with D perhaps matching TRBD1 (6 bases). The V end was cut by 2 bases, the J end by 2 bases, with 10 bases between. CDR3 length: 15 residues. The germline gives CDR1 MNHNS, CDR2 SASEGT. The CDR3, as DNA: TGTGCCAGCAGTGAAAGTTCAGGGGCTGGAAACACCATATATTTT. Amino acid sequence: CASSESSGAGNTIYF.

This sequence joins TRBV5-1 and TRBJ2-4; 8 bases align to TRBD2. The CDR3 loop spans 19 amino acids. The V gene's germline CDR1 is SGHRS and CDR2 YFSETQ. The V and J ends lost 0 bases and 0 bases, in that order; junction bases with no gene match: 11. The CDR3 is CASSLEWRGAPQAKNIQYF. Written as DNA, the CDR3 is TGCGCCAGCAGCTTGGAGTGGCGGGGGGCACCTCAAGCCAAAAACATTCAGTACTTC.

The genes are TRBV6-6 and TRBJ2-5, with TRBD1 matching over 12 bases. The CDR3 spans 14 residues. Germline loops: CDR1 MNHNY, CDR2 SVGAGI (reference sequence). Germline trimming cut 7 bases from V and 9 bases from J; bases unmatched to any gene: 9. The DNA for the CDR3 is TGTGCCAGCAAGGGACAGGGGGCCGCCCAGGCCCAGTACTTC. Its translation is CASKGQGAAQAQYF.

The chain recombines TRBV13 with TRBJ1-3; 7 bases line up with TRBD1. Looked up from germline, CDR1 is PRHDT and CDR2 is FYEKMQ (reference sequence). CDR3 length: 18 residues. The trim removed 2 bases at V and 2 bases at J, leaving 12 bases unmatched. The chain's CDR3 is CASSLRVLGTGAGNTIYF. CDR3 bases: TGTGCCAGCAGCTTAAGGGTACTAGGAACAGGGGCTGGAAACACCATATATTTT.

The genes are TRBV30 and TRBJ2-7; D might be TRBD2 (6 bases). With 1 base removed from V and 4 bases from J, the gap between germline ends came to 11 bases. The CDR3 consists of 13 residues. Germline CDR1 reads GTSNPN; CDR2 reads SVGIG (reference sequence). Written as DNA, the CDR3 is TGTGCCTGGAGTGCCCTGGGGGGTTACGAGCAGTACTTC. It codes for CAWSALGGYEQYF.

This clone was counted only a few times. The chain has TRBV28 and TRBJ2-5, with D perhaps TRBD2 (7 bases). The CDR3 runs to 14 residues. CDR1 MDHEN and CDR2 SYDVKM come from the germline V gene. V was clipped by 3 bases and J by 5 bases, with 13 bases between them. Here the CDR3 DNA reads TGTGCCAGCAGTTTGGGGGGGGGCCAGGAGACCCAGTACTTC. This encodes CASSLGGGQETQYF.

J is TRBJ1-2 and V is TRBV5-1; D is undetermined. The ends were cut back, 7 bases at V and 5 bases at J, with 18 bases in the middle. Germline lookup yields CDR1 SGHRS and CDR2 YFSETQ. This CDR3 region has 14 residues. CDR3 nucleotide sequence: TGCGCCAGCGCCCTTGAGCAAGGGAGTTATGGCTACACCTTC. Translation gives CASALEQGSYGYTF.

This clone was observed a single time. This rearrangement joins TRBV6-5 to TRBJ1-6, with D maybe TRBD1 (6 bases). CDR3 length: 15 residues. Germline CDR1 and CDR2: MNHEY and SVGAGI. V dropped 6 bases and J dropped 9 bases, with 18 bases sitting between them. The CDR3 coding sequence is TGTGCCAGCAGCAAACAGGGTCAGCTCAGTTCACCCCTCCACTTT. As protein: CASSKQGQLSSPLHF.

This chain connects TRBV5-8 to TRBJ2-1, with 9 bases aligning to TRBD1. CDR1 and CDR2 (germline): SGHTS, YDEGEE. The CDR3 contains 16 residues. V shed 2 bases and J 0 bases; nucleotides not matched to a gene: 3. The CDR3 nucleotides are TGTGCCAGCAGCTTAGGGACAGGGAGCTCCTACAATGAGCAGTTCTTC. Translated: CASSLGTGSSYNEQFF.

The chain carries TRBV4-1 and TRBJ2-7; 10 bases agree with TRBD1. Unmatched junction bases numbered 5, after V lost 2 bases and J lost 4 bases. This CDR3 has 15 amino acids. CDR1 and CDR2 from the germline V gene are MGHRA and YSYEKL. CDR3 sequence reads: CASSQTGTGVYEQYF. The CDR3 nucleotides read TGCGCCAGCAGCCAAACCGGGACAGGGGTGTACGAGCAGTACTTC.

The chain uses TRBV30 and TRBJ2-4; D remains unclear. V lost 5 bases and J 3 bases, leaving 5 bases between the germline ends. The germline CDR1 and CDR2 sequences are GTSNPN and SVGIG (reference sequence). The CDR3 runs to 11 residues. The CDR3, as DNA: TGTGCCTGGGTAGACAAAAACATTCAGTACTTC. Protein sequence: CAWVDKNIQYF.

This clone was detected once. This chain connects TRBV5-1 to TRBJ2-7, with 10 positions matching TRBD2. The CDR3 loop spans 15 amino acids. Trimming at V came to 7 bases and at J to 2 bases, leaving 9 bases not matched to a gene. Germline V gene lookup returns CDR1 SGHRS and CDR2 YFSETQ. CDR3 sequence (DNA): TGCGCCAGCTGCCCTCGGACTAGCGGTGCCTACGAGCAGTACTTC. Its protein product is CASCPRTSGAYEQYF.

This chain joins TRBV6-6 and TRBJ1-2, with a possible D match to TRBD1 (6 bases). Germline V gene data show CDR1 as MNHNY and CDR2 as SVGAGI (reference sequence). V gave up 5 bases and J gave up 8 bases, with 18 bases separating them. This CDR3 has 14 residues. The CDR3 sequence: CASSRPGQKGGYTF. The CDR3 nucleotides read TGTGCCAGCAGTCGACCTGGACAGAAAGGAGGCTACACCTTC.

Concerning this clone: An end of the junction does not agree with germline; a read error may underlie this. The chain couples TRBV7-9 to TRBJ1-1; D is ambiguous. The CDR3 runs to 15 residues. The germline V gene has CDR1 SEHNR and CDR2 FQNEAQ (reference sequence). CDR3 DNA: TGTTCCAGCAGCTTAGGGCAGCGCATGAACACTGAAGCTTTCTTT. Its translation: CSSSLGQRMNTEAFF.

The count of this clone is one. One end of the junction fails to match germline, which may point to a read error. The chain couples TRBV4-2 to TRBJ1-2; D is unresolved. Germline lookup yields CDR1 LGHNA and CDR2 YNFKEQ. This CDR3 is 12 amino acids long. CDR3 nucleotides: TGTGCCAGCAGCCAAGTATCAAACTCCCTCTTCTTC. It yields the protein CASSQVSNSLFF.

CDR3 sequence (DNA): TGTGCCAGCAGCGTTTCAGGGTTGAATGAAAAACTGTTTTTT. Translating gives CASSVSGLNEKLFF. The chain combines TRBV2 with TRBJ1-4, with a weak D call TRBD1 (5 bases). V lost 6 bases to trimming and J lost 5 bases, with 13 bases between them. This CDR3 comprises 14 residues. Germline lookup yields CDR1 SNHLY and CDR2 FYNNEI.

This chain links TRBV11-2 with TRBJ1-2; weak D call: TRBD1 (5 bases). The CDR3 runs to 15 residues. Germline V gives CDR1 SGHAT, CDR2 FQNNGV. The germline V and J ends were trimmed by 8 bases and 7 bases, with 23 bases remaining between them. The CDR3 loop is CASPLGEGPIGGYTF. DNA of the CDR3: TGTGCCAGCCCTTTGGGGGAGGGGCCCATAGGTGGCTACACCTTC.